One T cell receptor (beta chain) is described in this entry. These data originate in a study of blood T cell repertoires in COVID-19. Germline V gene sequence: CDR1 LGHNT, CDR2 FRNRAP. The CDR3 contains 13 residues. The ends were cut back, 4 bases at V and 8 bases at J, with 11 bases in the middle. Here immunoSEQ multiplex PCR was the method, and the copy in TCRdb shows in-frame clones only, minus some. The data show around 26,000 clones, less than 90% seen once. The V and J genes are TRBV12-5 and TRBJ2-2; the D gene is possibly TRBD2 (5 bases). The sequence derives from a man in his sixties or seventies with active COVID-19. The specimen was peripheral blood. The CDR3 DNA reads TGTGCTAGTGGTTCCGGGGTCCAAGGGGAGCTGTTTTTT. Protein sequence: CASGSGVQGELFF.